The 19 T cell receptor beta chains reported below all come from one sample, sequenced in a study of prognosis after radiotherapy for stage I lung cancer. Genomic DNA yielded TCR beta CDR3, amplified by two-round multiplex PCR. TRBV and TRBJ genes each had their own specific primers in first-round PCR. TCRdb re-analysed the multiplex PCR reads in MiXCR, keeping a single row per CDR3 protein. The data hold some 14,000 distinct CDR3 sequences, with less than 45% observed a single time. Sequencing used PBMCs, obtained before or after stereotactic body radiation therapy (not recorded which). The origin of the receptors is a donor aged 50 or older with non-small cell lung cancer.

This clonotype was detected ten times or more. V is TRBV7-9 and J is TRBJ1-1; no clear D gene. This CDR3 spans 13 amino acids. Germline V lookup: CDR1 SEHNR, CDR2 FQNEAQ (reference sequence). Trimming took off 6 bases at V and 0 bases at J, with 8 bases between the two ends. CDR3 coding DNA: TGTGCCAGCAGGTGGGGTATGAACACTGAAGCTTTCTTT. Residues: CASRWGMNTEAFF.

In its sample, this clonotype was seen many times. The J gene is TRBJ2-3, the V gene TRBV11-2, with D tentatively TRBD1 or TRBD2 (6 bases each). The CDR3 is 15 residues long. Trimming cost V 6 bases and J 2 bases, with 15 bases left between them. The germline CDR1 and CDR2 sequences are SGHAT and FQNNGV. In nucleotides, the CDR3 is TGTGCCAGCAGGCGGTCGGGGGCCACCACAGATACGCAGTATTTT. It yields the protein CASRRSGATTDTQYF. The full variable domain, with the rest looked up from reference TRBV11-2 and TRBJ2-3, is EAGVAQSPRYKIIEKRQSVAFWCNPISGHATLYWYQQILGQGPKLLIQFQNNGVVDDSQLPKDRFSAERLKGVDSTLKIQPAKLEDSAVYLCASRRSGATTDTQYFGPGTRLTVL.

This chain joins TRBV28 and TRBJ2-2, with unresolved D. The V end was cut by 3 bases, the J end by 10 bases, with 21 bases between. Germline V CDR1 and CDR2: MDHEN, SYDVKM. The CDR3 length is 16 residues. In DNA, the CDR3 is TGTGCCAGCAGTTTCGCCCGGCCAGGTAAGGCCGTGGAGCTGTTTTTT. Protein sequence: CASSFARPGKAVELFF. Using reference TRBV28 and TRBJ2-2 for the parts outside the CDR3, the full variable domain is DVKVTQSSRYLVKRTGEKVFLECVQDMDHENMFWYRQDPGLGLRLIYFSYDVKMKEKGDIPEGYSVSREKKERFSLILESASTNQTSMYLCASSFARPGKAVELFFGEGSRLTVL.

This clonotype was seen at least ten times. The CDR3 DNA sequence: TGTGCCAGCAGCGAGGACAGGGTCCACGAGCAGTACTTC. This codes for CASSEDRVHEQYF. This chain uses TRBV7-8 with TRBJ2-7; 8 positions match TRBD1. This CDR3 is built from 13 residues. Germline V gene lookup returns CDR1 SGHVS and CDR2 FQNEAQ. The trim removed 5 bases at V and 5 bases at J, leaving 5 bases unmatched.

In its sample, this clonotype was seen many times. The rearrangement links TRBV6-4 to TRBJ2-5; D not resolved. The CDR3 totals 14 residues. Trimming removed 3 bases from V and 7 bases from J, with 15 bases in between. Germline CDR1 and CDR2: MRHNA and SNTAGT. The CDR3 coding sequence is TGTGCCAGCAGTGAGGCAGTGAGTCTAGGGACCCAGTACTTC. It specifies CASSEAVSLGTQYF.

This clonotype is judged medium-sized. For the CDR3, the DNA is TGTGCCAGTAGTAGGGACCGTCTTGGGACCGGGGAGCTGTTTTTT. This translates into CASSRDRLGTGELFF. The chain recombines TRBV19 with TRBJ2-2; D assignment may be TRBD1 or TRBD2 (5 bases each). The V and J ends lost 4 bases and 5 bases respectively, with 14 bases between them. Germline CDR1 LNHDA, CDR2 SQIVND (reference sequence). The CDR3 is made up of 15 amino acids.

This clonotype was recorded at least ten times. The genes are TRBV7-2 and TRBJ2-7; 8 positions match TRBD2. The CDR3 is made up of 14 amino acids. The ends lost 2 bases at V and 6 bases at J; junction bases unmatched: 6. Germline V gene sequence: CDR1 SGHTA, CDR2 FQGNSA. CDR3 sequence: CASSLSAGEGEQYF. CDR3 bases: TGTGCCAGCAGCTTATCAGCGGGGGAGGGCGAGCAGTACTTC.

Note on this clonotype: Germline is not matched at one junction end, which may reflect a read error. The rearrangement joins TRBV10-3 to TRBJ1-1; D is unresolved. Germline values: CDR1 ENHRY, CDR2 SYGVKD. This CDR3 region has 16 residues. CDR3 loop: CAISALPRQEFTEALF. The CDR3 nucleotides read TGTGCCATCAGTGCCCTTCCTAGACAAGAATTCACTGAAGCTCTCTTT.

As regards this clonotype: A far larger clone is a single base away, which makes a read error likely. The gene calls are TRBV2 and TRBJ2-1; TRBD2 agrees at 12 bases. This CDR3 comprises 15 residues. Germline lookup yields CDR1 SNHLY and CDR2 FYNNEI. The V gene end was trimmed by 6 bases and the J gene end by 7 bases; junction bases not matched to a gene: 7. CDR3 in amino acids: CASSPLAGGVNEQFF. CDR3 in DNA: TGTGCCAGCAGCCCCCTAGCGGGAGGGGTGAATGAGCAGTTCTTC.

This clonotype was observed a single time. This chain uses TRBV2 with TRBJ2-5; 14 bases line up with TRBD2. CDR3 size: 16 residues. Germline loops: CDR1 SNHLY, CDR2 FYNNEI. V lost 7 bases, J lost 5 bases, and 9 bases stayed unmatched. The DNA for the CDR3 is TGTGCCAGCATCTCCGAGACTAGCGGGGGGGTGGAGACCCAGTACTTC. This translates into CASISETSGGVETQYF.

There are many counts of this clonotype. The rearrangement links TRBV6-1 to TRBJ2-7; 8 bases map to TRBD1. CDR1 MNHNS and CDR2 SASEGT come from the germline V gene. J lost 6 bases, V lost 1 base, and 5 bases had no gene match. The CDR3 has 14 residues. CDR3 amino acids: CASSEEGRGLEQYF. The CDR3 coding sequence is TGTGCCAGCAGTGAAGAGGGCAGGGGGCTCGAGCAGTACTTC.

This clonotype was counted ten times or more. This chain links TRBV4-1 with TRBJ1-1, with 7 nucleotides matching TRBD1. The ends lost 5 bases at V and 1 base at J; junction bases unmatched: 10. CDR1 is MGHRA and CDR2 is YSYEKL in the germline V gene. This CDR3 comprises 16 residues. The CDR3 DNA reads TGCGCCAGCAGCGAGAGTGAACAGGGGTCGAACACTGAAGCTTTCTTT. Translated: CASSESEQGSNTEAFF.

This clonotype rates as medium-sized. The chain has TRBV5-1 and TRBJ2-1; D unresolved. CDR1 and CDR2 from the germline V gene are SGHRS and YFSETQ. Trimming shortened V by 0 bases and J by 7 bases, and 11 bases separated the two germline ends. The CDR3 is 14 residues long. The CDR3 sequence: CASSLGGFGNEQFF. The CDR3 DNA follows: TGCGCCAGCAGCTTGGGGGGATTTGGAAATGAGCAGTTCTTC. The full variable domain, completed using reference TRBV5-1 and TRBJ2-1, is KAGVTQTPRYLIKTRGQQVTLSCSPISGHRSVSWYQQTPGQGLQFLFEYFSETQRNKGNFPGRFSGRQFSNSRSEMNVSTLELGDSALYLCASSLGGFGNEQFFGPGTRLTVL.

In this sample, this clonotype turned up many times. V gene TRBV10-3 combines with J gene TRBJ1-1; D is unresolved. The CDR3 has 14 residues. Trimming took 11 bases from V and 4 from J, leaving 20 bases between them. CDR1 and CDR2 (germline): ENHRY, SYGVKD. CDR3 in DNA: TGTGCCGCTAGTGAACGGGCTGGAGTCACTGAAGCTTTCTTT. Protein: CAASERAGVTEAFF.

About this clonotype itself: Likely a read error: the CDR3 ends without its conserved phenylalanine or tryptophan. Here the CDR3 reads CASSFPHTHREQYL. The DNA for the CDR3 is TGTGCCAGCAGTTTCCCCCACACTCACCGCGAGCAGTACCTC. J is TRBJ2-7 and V is TRBV12-3 or TRBV12-4, with D unclear. This CDR3 region has 14 residues. V was trimmed by 3 bases and J by 6 bases, leaving 15 bases between them.

A remark on this clonotype: Only one base separates this from a far larger clonotype, so it likely reflects a read error. V gene TRBV19 combines with J gene TRBJ2-5; D tentatively reads TRBD1 or TRBD2 (5 bases each). The J call is in doubt because the DNA end fits TRBJ2-1 better. Germline CDR1 reads LNHDA; CDR2 reads SQIVND (reference sequence). The CDR3 runs to 14 residues. The CDR3 loop reads CASGRERGVNEQFF. The CDR3 DNA is TGTGCCAGTGGCCGGGAAAGGGGTGTCAATGAGCAGTTCTTC.

Remarks on this clonotype: The junction differs from germline at one of its ends, possibly a read error. The chain uses TRBV13 and TRBJ2-1; D remains unclear. Per germline, CDR1 PRHDT and CDR2 FYEKMQ (reference sequence). The length of the CDR3 is 15 residues. The CDR3 DNA is TGTGCCAGCAGCTTAGGGAACCCATCCTACAATGGGCAGTTCTTC. Translating it yields CASSLGNPSYNGQFF.

This clonotype was observed at least ten times. The V gene is TRBV9, the J gene TRBJ2-2; TRBD2 is a possible D gene (7 bases). This CDR3 has 14 residues. Trimming pared 6 bases from V and 3 bases from J, leaving 12 bases between. Germline V gene sequence: CDR1 SGDLS, CDR2 YYNGEE. CDR3 DNA sequence: TGTGCCAGCACCTCGGGGGGCGACACCGGGGAGCTGTTTTTT. Its translation is CASTSGGDTGELFF.

This clonotype was seen ten or more times. This sequence joins TRBV20-1 and TRBJ2-3; perhaps TRBD2 as D (6 bases). The CDR3 is 14 amino acids. Trimming removed 5 bases from V and 4 bases from J, with 16 bases in between. Germline V lookup: CDR1 DFQATT, CDR2 SNEGSKA (reference sequence). For the CDR3, the DNA is TGCAGTGCTCCCTTCGCGTGGGGGGCAGATACGCAGTATTTT. Encoded protein: CSAPFAWGADTQYF.